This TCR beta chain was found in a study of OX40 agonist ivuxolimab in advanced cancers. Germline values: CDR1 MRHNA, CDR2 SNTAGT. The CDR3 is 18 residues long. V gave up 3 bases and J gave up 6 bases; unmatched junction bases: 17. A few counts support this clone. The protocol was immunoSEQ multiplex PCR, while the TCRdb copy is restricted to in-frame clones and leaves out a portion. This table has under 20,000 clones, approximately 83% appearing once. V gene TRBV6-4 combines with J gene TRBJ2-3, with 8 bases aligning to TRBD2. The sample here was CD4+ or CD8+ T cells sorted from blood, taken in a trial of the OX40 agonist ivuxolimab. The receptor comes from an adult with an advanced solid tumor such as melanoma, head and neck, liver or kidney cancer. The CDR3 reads CASSEDGIAGRVSDTQYF. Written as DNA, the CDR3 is TGTGCCAGCAGTGAGGACGGGATAGCGGGACGAGTGTCGGATACGCAGTATTTT.